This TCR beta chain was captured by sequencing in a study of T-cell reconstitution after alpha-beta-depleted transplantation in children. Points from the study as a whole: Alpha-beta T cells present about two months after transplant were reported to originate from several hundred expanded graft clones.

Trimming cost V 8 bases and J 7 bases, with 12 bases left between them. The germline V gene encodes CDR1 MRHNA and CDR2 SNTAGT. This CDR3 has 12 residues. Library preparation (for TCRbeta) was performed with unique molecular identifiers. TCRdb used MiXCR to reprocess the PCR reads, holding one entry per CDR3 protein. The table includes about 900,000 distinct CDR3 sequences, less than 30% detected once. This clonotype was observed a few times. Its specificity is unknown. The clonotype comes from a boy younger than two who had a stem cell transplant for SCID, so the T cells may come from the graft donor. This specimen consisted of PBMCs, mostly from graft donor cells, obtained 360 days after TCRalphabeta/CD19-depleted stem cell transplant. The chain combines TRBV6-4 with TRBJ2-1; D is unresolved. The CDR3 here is CASPRLLNEQFF. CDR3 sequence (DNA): TGTGCCAGCCCACGCCTCCTGAATGAGCAGTTCTTC.